Listed here is a single T cell receptor beta chain. The target of this receptor is not known. No much larger clone exists at a distance of one base, and base qualities are not known. The record originates from a study of T cells in Graves' hyperthyroidism and ophthalmopathy (dated by TCRdb to about 2019). Regarding the study in general: A discovery cohort of about 95 patients, roughly 40 with Graves' ophthalmopathy and about 60 with stable Graves' hyperthyroidism, was used to find distinguishing TCR V-J signatures. In addition, the study compared T-cell repertoires in thyroid tissue and in blood from roughly six Graves' hyperthyroidism patients. After sampling, hyperthyroidism patients received methimazole starting at 30 mg daily, and ophthalmopathy patients received high-dose intravenous methylprednisolone. The 80 to 100 discovery patients were randomly divided into training and test sets at a 7:3 ratio. An independent validation cohort of 18 to 20 hyperthyroidism patients and about 15 patients who later progressed to ophthalmopathy tested prospective prediction of ophthalmopathy. The paper describes TCR Vbeta CDR3 sequencing of fewer than 150 peripheral blood samples, made up of 43 ophthalmopathy patients, roughly 75 hyperthyroidism patients and 17 progressor patients.

CDR1 and CDR2, looked up from the germline V gene (reference sequence), are SEHNR and FQNEAQ. The V end gives up 5 bases and the J end 0 bases, leaving 6 bases in the junction not matched to a gene. The CDR3 measures 17 amino acids from cysteine to phenylalanine. The entry retains the CDR3 DNA only, 51 bases that are in frame from base 1. TCR beta CDR3 regions were amplified from RNA transcripts. A first-round RT-PCR of the TCR CDR3 used the HTBI primer set with the Qiagen OneStep RT-PCR kit. A second multiplex PCR round built the libraries, followed by size selection and purification. Libraries were sequenced paired-end with 100 bp reads on an Illumina HiSeq2000. Per the original workflow: Raw data were processed with SOAPnuke, discarding reads with adapters, uncalled bases, mean Phred below 15, or no exact constant-primer or identifier match. COPE v1.2.5 was used to merge the high-quality paired reads, and each unique nucleotide sequence was defined as a clonotype. MiTCR v1.1 was used to align the clonotypes against IMGT TRBV, TRBD and TRBJ reference segments. Only V-J combinations with frequency above 0.0001, covering about 99% of repertoires, were analysed. A TCS score was defined as the ratio of F50 (clonal expansion) to E x V (chaos), with BLOSUM62-based TCRdist applied between CDR3 peptides within each V-J. Welch's t-statistics and random forest reduced 514 V-J features to about 12, which were used in a naive Bayes classifier (R e1071). TCRdb handled the public reads itself, with Q25 trimming in fastp and clone calling in MiXCR, and kept productive beta chains. All rows with the same CDR3 protein become a single entry with the most common DNA and genes. Here the V and J calls rest on TCRdb's processing, not on the authors' analysis. Across this sample there are 600,000 or so distinct CDR3 sequences, with under 60% seen only once. 8.2% of the sample is held by the ten biggest clonotypes.

Stable Graves' hyperthyroidism was defined as the absence of progression to ophthalmopathy over 18 months of follow-up. Hyperthyroidism patients were newly diagnosed, had a disease duration of under 2 months, and were aged 18 to 65 years. The study excluded patients with uncontrolled infections, other autoimmune diseases, pregnancy or lactation. Diagnoses were established on the basis of clinical symptoms, serum thyroxine and TRAb, thyroid ultrasound, and orbital computed tomography. Total RNA was extracted with Trizol reagent, and quality was checked on an Agilent 2100 Bioanalyzer. The investigation overall reported the following: Ophthalmopathy was separated from stable hyperthyroidism by a 13 V-J signature model, with over 85% sensitivity and about 81% specificity obtained in cross-validation and 80%/75% obtained in testing. In validation, progression to ophthalmopathy was predicted by the model with almost 71% sensitivity and 72% to 80% specificity, a median of 6.5 months before onset. Most expanded thyroid clonotypes (frequency above 0.001) were also detected in blood, a finding suggesting that blood repertoires may reflect thyroid immune responses. Sample size was not statistically predetermined, and investigators were not blinded to group allocation.

The chain is encoded by TRBV7-9 joined to TRBJ1-5, and TRBD1 matches 11 of the central bases. The sample consisted of peripheral blood or thyroid tissue (not recorded which). This receptor was identified in a woman younger than 35 with Graves' hyperthyroidism. Donor details come from another sample of the same person, matched by shared clones. The encoded CDR3 is CASSPDRGPHSNQPQHF. The sequenced DNA: TGTGCCAGCAGCCCGGACAGGGGGCCCCATAGCAATCAGCCCCAGCATTTT.